The clone carrying this T cell receptor beta chain was found once. The antigen is not known. The CDR3 is 13 residues long. The trim removed 5 bases at V and 0 bases at J, leaving 4 bases unmatched. The V gene's germline CDR1 is SQVTM and CDR2 ANQGSEA. Primers: 60 Vbeta forward and 13 Jbeta reverse. TCRdb keeps only in-frame clones here, not all; method: immunoSEQ multiplex PCR. The table shows 170,000 or so clones, with 80% occurring only once. This sample was included in a study of cytomegalovirus exposure and HLA in healthy donors. Study conclusions and caveats: According to reports, the classifier identified cytomegalovirus status with high specificity and sensitivity. About 87% or about 30% of the time was how often most TCR beta V segments were productive, according to an earlier analysis.

This sequence originates from a woman aged 45-65 years in good health and CMV-seropositive. Sample: PBMCs. V is TRBV29-1 and J is TRBJ2-7, with 7 bases that match TRBD1. As DNA, the CDR3 is TGCAGCGTTAGGGACAGCCCCTCCTACGAGCAGTACTTC. It encodes CSVRDSPSYEQYF.